Following are 4 T cell receptor beta chains from one sample sequenced in a study of T cells after yellow fever vaccination. TCRdb ran MiXCR on the 5' RACE reads and lists one entry per CDR3 protein. The table lists under 55,000 distinct CDR3 sequences, 6% to 8.5% of them singletons. The material sequenced was CD8+ T cells not binding an NS4B(214-222) dextramer, sorted from PBMCs, taken roughly seven weeks after the first yellow fever vaccination. The receptor source for this set is a man aged 18 to 30 who received the YFV17D yellow fever vaccine.

For the CDR3, the DNA is TGTGCCAGCAGTGAAGCGCGGGGGGCGGATTCACCCCTCCACTTT. Translated: CASSEARGADSPLHF. The chain joins TRBV2 to TRBJ1-6; TRBD1 might be the D (6 bases). The V gene's germline CDR1 is SNHLY and CDR2 FYNNEI. V lost 0 bases, J lost 8 bases, and 11 bases lay in between. The length of the CDR3 is 15 residues.

This clonotype was detected a few times. The chain uses TRBV28 and TRBJ2-1; TRBD2 might be the D (5 bases). In germline, CDR1 is MDHEN, CDR2 SYDVKM. This CDR3 spans 15 amino acids. Trimming took 2 bases from V and 0 from J, leaving 8 bases between them. As DNA, the CDR3 is TGTGCCAGCAGTTTAGAACTAGTCTCCTACAATGAGCAGTTCTTC. This sequence encodes CASSLELVSYNEQFF.

J is TRBJ2-3 and V is TRBV7-9; possibly TRBD2 for D (5 bases). Germline V CDR1 and CDR2: SEHNR, FQNEAQ (reference sequence). The CDR3 has 13 residues. V was shortened by 3 bases and J by 6 bases, with 10 bases between the two germline ends. CDR3 sequence: CASSFLATDTQYF. The CDR3 nucleotides read TGTGCCAGCAGCTTCCTAGCTACGGATACGCAGTATTTT.

In DNA form, the CDR3 reads TGTGCCAGCAGTTTAGAGGGGAGTGGAGATACGCAGTATTTT. Amino acid sequence: CASSLEGSGDTQYF. The V gene is TRBV12-3 or TRBV12-4, the J gene TRBJ2-3, with D perhaps TRBD1 or TRBD2 (5 bases each). The CDR3 totals 14 residues. With 1 base removed from V and 5 bases from J, the gap between germline ends came to 10 bases.